This passage covers 31 T cell receptor beta chains from one sample sequenced in a study of T cells in Graves' hyperthyroidism and ophthalmopathy. TCR beta CDR3 region amplification was performed from RNA transcripts. During a first-round RT-PCR of the TCR CDR3, the HTBI primer set was used. TCRdb independently ran MiXCR on the multiplex PCR reads; one entry per CDR3 protein. The table records approximately 600,000 distinct CDR3 sequences, 15% to 20% of them present only once. Sequenced material: blood. Receptors originate from a woman aged 30 to 39 with Graves' hyperthyroidism.

This clonotype was counted at least ten times. This chain links TRBV28 with TRBJ2-7, with TRBD1 matching over 9 bases. Germline-derived CDR1 and CDR2 are MDHEN and SYDVKM. The CDR3 length is 15 residues. Losses at the gene ends were 1 base for V and 3 bases for J; bases not matched to a gene: 4. The CDR3 is CASSLSRTGDYEQYF. Written as DNA, the CDR3 is TGTGCCAGCAGTTTATCTCGGACAGGGGACTACGAGCAGTACTTC. Filled out from reference TRBV28 and TRBJ2-7, the complete variable domain reads DVKVTQSSRYLVKRTGEKVFLECVQDMDHENMFWYRQDPGLGLRLIYFSYDVKMKEKGDIPEGYSVSREKKERFSLILESASTNQTSMYLCASSLSRTGDYEQYFGPGTRLTVT.

This clonotype was recorded many times. The J gene is TRBJ2-5, the V gene TRBV2; 8 bases are shared with TRBD1. With 6 bases clipped from V and 3 bases from J, the junction kept 6 bases outside the gene matches. The CDR3 totals 14 residues. Germline V gene lookup returns CDR1 SNHLY and CDR2 FYNNEI. The CDR3 sequence: CASRPGTGKETQYF. The DNA for the CDR3 is TGTGCCAGCAGACCCGGGACAGGAAAAGAGACCCAGTACTTC.

The rearrangement links TRBV20-1 to TRBJ1-1, with D possibly TRBD1 on 6 matching bases. The length of the CDR3 is 15 residues. The V end lost 0 bases, the J end lost 2 bases, and 13 bases lay between the germline ends. CDR1 is DFQATT, CDR2 SNEGSKA, per germline (reference sequence). CDR3 sequence: CSARDAQGQNTEAFF. CDR3 coding DNA: TGCAGTGCTAGAGATGCCCAGGGGCAAAACACTGAAGCTTTCTTT.

This clonotype occurred many times. The rearrangement joins TRBV20-1 to TRBJ2-1; D not resolved. CDR3 length: 17 residues. Germline V gene sequence: CDR1 DFQATT, CDR2 SNEGSKA (reference sequence). Trimming shortened V by 1 base and J by 3 bases, and 19 bases separated the two germline ends. The CDR3 reads CSARVDPRTALYNEQFF. CDR3 sequence (DNA): TGCAGTGCTAGAGTTGACCCCAGGACGGCCCTCTACAATGAGCAGTTCTTC.

The chain recombines TRBV5-1 with TRBJ1-3; a possible D gene is TRBD1 (6 bases). Trimming stripped 4 bases from V and 6 bases from J, with 17 bases between. Germline assignment: CDR1 SGHRS and CDR2 YFSETQ. The CDR3 totals 15 residues. CDR3: CASSVTTGGENTIYF. Here the CDR3 DNA reads TGCGCCAGCAGCGTGACTACTGGGGGCGAAAACACCATATATTTT.

The sample holds many counts of this clonotype. The chain has TRBV12-5 and TRBJ2-7; TRBD1 matches 9 bases. Per the germline V gene, CDR1 is LGHNT and CDR2 is FRNRAP. CDR3 length: 16 residues. The V and J ends lost 6 bases and 1 base, in that order; junction bases with no gene match: 10. CDR3 coding DNA: TGTGCTAGTGGCTTAGGTCACAGGGGGCTATCCTACGAGCAGTACTTC. As protein: CASGLGHRGLSYEQYF.

V is TRBV12-3 or TRBV12-4 and J is TRBJ1-1; D possibly corresponds to TRBD1 (5 bases). Trimming removed 5 bases at V and 0 bases at J, with 13 bases between. This CDR3 contains 15 residues. The CDR3 nucleotides are TGTGCCAGCAGTCCCGAAGACAGAATGAACACTGAAGCTTTCTTT. Encoded protein: CASSPEDRMNTEAFF.

V usage is TRBV27 and J usage is TRBJ2-7, with D hard to call. CDR3 size: 14 residues. CDR1 and CDR2 (germline): MNHEY, SMNVEV (reference sequence). V was cut by 6 bases and J by 6 bases, with 18 bases left in between. The CDR3 loop is CASSLVRMPGEQYF. CDR3 nucleotide sequence: TGTGCCAGCAGCTTAGTTCGCATGCCGGGCGAGCAGTACTTC.

This clonotype was picked up many times. The chain is built from TRBV7-3 and TRBJ1-1; D possibly corresponds to TRBD1 (6 bases). The CDR3 sequence is 18 residues long. CDR1 is SGHTA, CDR2 FQGTGA, per germline. Trimming left V 0 bases short and J 0 bases short, with 17 bases between. CDR3 residues: CASSLTGGGRLMNTEAFF. The CDR3 nucleotides are TGTGCCAGCAGCTTAACAGGGGGGGGCCGGCTAATGAACACTGAAGCTTTCTTT.

The rearrangement uses TRBV30 and TRBJ1-6; 8 positions match TRBD1. V was pared by 2 bases and J by 8 bases, with 5 bases of the junction left unmatched. Germline values: CDR1 GTSNPN, CDR2 SVGIG (reference sequence). The CDR3 spans 14 residues. CDR3: CAWSLGQGYSPLHF. The CDR3 DNA follows: TGTGCCTGGAGTCTCGGACAGGGATATTCACCCCTCCACTTT.

V and J are TRBV5-1 and TRBJ2-7; 7 positions agree with TRBD2. The J segment lost 4 bases and the V segment lost 4 bases, leaving 11 bases of the junction unmatched. Per germline, CDR1 SGHRS and CDR2 YFSETQ. This CDR3 has 15 amino acids. This CDR3 is CASSLGTSDFYEQYF. CDR3 coding DNA: TGCGCCAGCAGCCTGGGAACTAGCGATTTTTACGAGCAGTACTTC.

This clonotype was seen at least ten times. The chain employs TRBV28 and TRBJ2-5; D possibly corresponds to TRBD2 (5 bases). The V end lost 1 base, the J end lost 5 bases, and 8 bases lay between the germline ends. The CDR3 has 13 amino acids. CDR1 is MDHEN, CDR2 SYDVKM, per germline. The CDR3: CASSLLAGETQYF. The DNA of the CDR3 is TGTGCCAGCAGTTTATTGGCGGGCGAGACCCAGTACTTC.

The sample holds many counts of this clonotype. This chain uses TRBV12-3 or TRBV12-4 with TRBJ1-1; weak D call: TRBD1 (5 bases). The CDR3 totals 13 residues. The V end was cut by 4 bases, the J end by 1 base, with 7 bases between. CDR3 amino acids: CASSYGQNTEAFF. CDR3 nucleotides: TGTGCCAGCAGTTATGGACAGAACACTGAAGCTTTCTTT.

This clonotype was counted ten times or more. V and J are TRBV7-9 and TRBJ2-7; D not certain. The CDR3 consists of 13 residues. Germline CDR1 SEHNR, CDR2 FQNEAQ (reference sequence). V lost 1 base and J 3 bases, leaving 7 bases between the germline ends. CDR3 DNA: TGTGCCAGCAGCTTAGTGGGTAACTACGAGCAGTACTTC. Residues: CASSLVGNYEQYF.

The genes are TRBV5-1 and TRBJ2-2, with D uncertain. The CDR3 is 15 residues long. The V end lost 0 bases, the J end lost 7 bases, and 13 bases lay between the germline ends. Germline V gene data show CDR1 as SGHRS and CDR2 as YFSETQ. CDR3 sequence (DNA): TGCGCCAGCAGCTTGGAACGATACCGAAGCGGGGAGCTGTTTTTT. Its protein is CASSLERYRSGELFF.

In this sample, this clonotype turned up many times. This sequence joins TRBV7-8 and TRBJ2-3; D uncertain. The CDR3 has 15 amino acids. V was shortened by 6 bases and J by 0 bases, with 13 bases between the two germline ends. From germline, CDR1 is SGHVS and CDR2 FQNEAQ. The CDR3 reads CASRIGSRSTDTQYF. The CDR3 nucleotides are TGTGCCAGCAGAATAGGGTCCCGAAGCACAGATACGCAGTATTTT.

The chain is built from TRBV12-3 or TRBV12-4 and TRBJ1-6; D ambiguous. Trimming pared 3 bases from V and 10 bases from J, leaving 10 bases between. The CDR3 runs 13 residues. CDR3 coding DNA: TGTGCCAGCAGTTTCAGGTTAGACTCACCCCTCCACTTT. Its protein product is CASSFRLDSPLHF.

Many counts were recorded for this clonotype. The V and J genes are TRBV7-3 and TRBJ2-3; 14 positions match TRBD2. Unmatched junction bases numbered 2, after V lost 4 bases and J lost 5 bases. Germline-derived CDR1 and CDR2 are SGHTA and FQGTGA. This CDR3 has 15 residues. This chain's CDR3 is CASSSGLAGGDTQYF. The CDR3 bases are TGTGCCAGCAGCTCCGGACTAGCGGGGGGAGATACGCAGTATTTT.

Ten or more counts support this clonotype. The CDR3 DNA reads TGTGCCAGCTCACCGGAGGTACAGAGAAAGACCCAGTACTTC. Protein product: CASSPEVQRKTQYF. This chain joins TRBV18 and TRBJ2-5; possible D gene TRBD2, 5 bases. The CDR3 runs 14 residues. Trimming pared 3 bases from V and 6 bases from J, leaving 14 bases between. Per the germline V gene, CDR1 is KGHSH and CDR2 is LQKENI.

The rearrangement joins TRBV7-3 to TRBJ1-1; TRBD1 matches 7 bases. CDR1 and CDR2 from the germline V gene are SGHTA and FQGTGA. The CDR3 has 15 amino acids. The V segment lost 2 bases and the J segment 5 bases; nucleotides outside the gene matches: 8. The DNA for the CDR3 is TGTGCCAGCAGCTTAGAGGGGGCCGGGGTAACTGAAGCTTTCTTT. It is translated as CASSLEGAGVTEAFF.

This clonotype was recorded many times. This chain joins TRBV28 and TRBJ2-1; D gene ambiguous. In germline, CDR1 is MDHEN, CDR2 SYDVKM. The V end was cut by 0 bases, the J end by 0 bases, with 6 bases between. CDR3 size: 15 residues. The CDR3 loop is CASSLWSSSYNEQFF. As DNA, the CDR3 is TGTGCCAGCAGTTTATGGTCAAGCTCCTACAATGAGCAGTTCTTC.

The V and J genes are TRBV20-1 and TRBJ2-1; 11 bases line up with TRBD2. The CDR3 is 15 amino acids. The trim removed 0 bases at V and 5 bases at J, leaving 3 bases unmatched. Germline V gene lookup returns CDR1 DFQATT and CDR2 SNEGSKA (reference sequence). As DNA, the CDR3 is TGCAGTGCTAGAGAACCGGGACTAGCGGACAATGAGCAGTTCTTC. It codes for CSAREPGLADNEQFF.

This clonotype was counted ten times or more. This chain links TRBV27 with TRBJ1-1; possibly TRBD1 for D (6 bases). In germline, CDR1 is MNHEY, CDR2 SMNVEV (reference sequence). This CDR3 contains 14 residues. Trimming shortened V by 4 bases and J by 6 bases, and 15 bases separated the two germline ends. DNA for the CDR3: TGTGCCAGCAGTTACCAGGGAGAGGGGGCTGAAGCTTTCTTT. Residues: CASSYQGEGAEAFF.

This clonotype was detected a few times. The gene calls are TRBV15 and TRBJ2-2; D is unresolved. V dropped 5 bases and J dropped 3 bases, with 13 bases sitting between them. Per germline, CDR1 LNHNV and CDR2 YYDKDF (reference sequence). This CDR3 contains 15 residues. CDR3 bases: TGTGCCACCAGCGATGATAGGGCGGACACCGGGGAGCTGTTTTTT. Amino acids: CATSDDRADTGELFF.

The chain carries TRBV7-8 and TRBJ2-7; the D gene is possibly TRBD1 (6 bases). Trimming shortened V by 3 bases and J by 3 bases, and 15 bases separated the two germline ends. The CDR3 has 15 amino acids. Germline V gives CDR1 SGHVS, CDR2 FQNEAQ. For the CDR3, the DNA is TGTGCCAGCAGCTTTGGGGCAGGGGAAAGCTACGAGCAGTACTTC. Amino acids: CASSFGAGESYEQYF.

This clonotype was recorded many times. The chain has TRBV28 and TRBJ2-3; D may be TRBD2 (6 bases). This CDR3 spans 14 amino acids. V was pared by 3 bases and J by 2 bases, with 9 bases between. The germline CDR1 and CDR2 sequences are MDHEN and SYDVKM. The CDR3 DNA follows: TGTGCCAGCAGTTTTGGGGGGACCACAGATACGCAGTATTTT. This gives the protein CASSFGGTTDTQYF.

This clonotype is a singleton in its sample. V gene TRBV7-9 combines with J gene TRBJ2-5, with TRBD2 identical over 9 bases. The V and J ends lost 2 bases and 5 bases, in that order; junction bases with no gene match: 9. The CDR3 extends over 16 amino acids. Germline V lookup: CDR1 SEHNR, CDR2 FQNEAQ (reference sequence). The CDR3 sequence is CASSLQPSGARETQYF. The DNA of the CDR3 is TGTGCCAGCAGCTTACAGCCTAGCGGGGCGAGGGAGACCCAGTACTTC. The variable domain in full, completed from reference TRBV7-9 and TRBJ2-5, reads DTGVSQNPRHKITKRGQNVTFRCDPISEHNRLYWYRQTLGQGPEFLTYFQNEAQLEKSRLLSDRFSAERPKGSFSTLEIQRTEQGDSAMYLCASSLQPSGARETQYFGPGTRLLVL.

This clonotype was counted between two and nine times. The genes are TRBV29-1 and TRBJ2-3; D possibly corresponds to TRBD2 (6 bases). With 4 bases removed from V and 7 bases from J, the gap between germline ends came to 12 bases. The CDR3 sequence is 12 residues long. Germline CDR1 is SQVTM and CDR2 is ANQGSEA. The CDR3 nucleotides are TGCAGCGTTGCCCCGGGAGTAAATACGCAGTATTTT. Translating gives CSVAPGVNTQYF.

The gene calls are TRBV19 and TRBJ2-4; D remains unclear. Germline V gives CDR1 LNHDA, CDR2 SQIVND (reference sequence). The CDR3 has 14 residues. Trimming removed 4 bases at V and 0 bases at J, with 7 bases between. CDR3 loop: CASSTALAKNIQYF. The DNA of the CDR3 is TGTGCCAGTAGTACTGCCCTAGCCAAAAACATTCAGTACTTC.

The chain combines TRBV24-1 with TRBJ1-2; TRBD1 agrees at 8 bases. CDR3 length: 12 amino acids. Germline assignment: CDR1 KGHDR and CDR2 SFDVKD. The ends lost 11 bases at V and 8 bases at J; junction bases unmatched: 9. The CDR3 bases are TGTGCCAGTTCTACAGGGGGTGAGGGCTACACCTTC. This codes for CASSTGGEGYTF.

This clonotype was counted ten times or more. The chain joins TRBV2 to TRBJ2-1; D is perhaps TRBD2 (6 bases). Per the germline V gene, CDR1 is SNHLY and CDR2 is FYNNEI. V shed 2 bases and J shed 5 bases, with 16 bases lying between them. The CDR3 has 16 residues. CDR3: CASSESYRLENNEQFF. The CDR3 nucleotides read TGTGCCAGCAGTGAATCGTATAGACTAGAGAACAATGAGCAGTTCTTC. Variable domain in full (rest from reference TRBV2 and TRBJ2-1): EPEVTQTPSHQVTQMGQEVILRCVPISNHLYFYWYRQILGQKVEFLVSFYNNEISEKSEIFDDQFSVERPDGSNFTLKIRSTKLEDSAMYFCASSESYRLENNEQFFGPGTRLTVL.